This TCR beta chain was recovered during a study of response to subunit inactivated influenza vaccine. General study results and limits: Seasonal influenza vaccination, on each occasion, was suggested by the authors to recruit few new T cells.

TCRdb reprocessed the RT-PCR reads via MiXCR and lists one record per CDR3 protein. The table lists 550,000 to 600,000 distinct CDR3 sequences, over 9.5% of them singletons, with 10% in the top ten. Between the trimmed V and J ends, which lost 0 bases and 0 bases, there was a span of 11 bases. This CDR3 comprises 16 residues. From germline, CDR1 is SGHVS and CDR2 FNYEAQ. Comment on this clonotype: What it recognizes is unknown.

The specimen comprised PBMCs from blood, sampled on the day of vaccination. V gene TRBV7-6 combines with J gene TRBJ1-1; D remains ambiguous. The TCR was taken from a man aged 45-65 years who received an inactivated influenza vaccine. Written as DNA, the CDR3 is TGTGCCAGCAGCTTAGCACCCTCCCTTTTGAACACTGAAGCTTTCTTT. It is translated as CASSLAPSLLNTEAFF.